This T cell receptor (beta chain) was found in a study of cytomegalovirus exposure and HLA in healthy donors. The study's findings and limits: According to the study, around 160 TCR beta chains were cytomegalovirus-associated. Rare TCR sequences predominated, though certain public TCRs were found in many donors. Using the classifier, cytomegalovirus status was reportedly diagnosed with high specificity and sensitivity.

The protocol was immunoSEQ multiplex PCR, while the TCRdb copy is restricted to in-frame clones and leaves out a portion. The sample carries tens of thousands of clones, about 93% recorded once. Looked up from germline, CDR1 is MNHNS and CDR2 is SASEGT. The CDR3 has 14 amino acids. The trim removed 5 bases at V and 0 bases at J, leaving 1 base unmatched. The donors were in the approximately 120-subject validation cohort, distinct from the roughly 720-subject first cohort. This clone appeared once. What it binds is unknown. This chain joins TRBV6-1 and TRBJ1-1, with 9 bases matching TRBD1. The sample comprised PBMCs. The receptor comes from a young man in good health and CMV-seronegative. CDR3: CASSRTGVNTEAFF. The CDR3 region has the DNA TGTGCCAGCAGTCGGACAGGGGTGAACACTGAAGCTTTCTTT.